The 25 T cell receptor beta chains in this list originate from one sample, sequenced in a study of T cells in Graves' hyperthyroidism and ophthalmopathy. RNA transcripts provided the source from which TCR beta CDR3 regions were amplified. HTBI primers were employed in a first-round RT-PCR of the TCR CDR3. TCRdb redid the calling of the multiplex PCR reads with MiXCR, one entry per CDR3 protein. The data show around 400,000 distinct CDR3 sequences, roughly 13% seen once. The specimen sequenced was blood. The receptor set was obtained from a young woman with Graves' hyperthyroidism.

The V gene is TRBV4-1, the J gene TRBJ1-1, with D perhaps matching TRBD1 (5 bases). CDR1 and CDR2 (germline): MGHRA, YSYEKL. The CDR3 runs 15 residues. With 2 bases removed from V and 3 bases from J, the gap between germline ends came to 13 bases. The CDR3 nucleotides read TGCGCCAGCAGCCAACAAGTGGGGGGGGACACTGAAGCTTTCTTT. Translated: CASSQQVGGDTEAFF.

This clonotype was seen a handful of times. The chain combines TRBV6-1 with TRBJ1-2; possibly TRBD1 for D (6 bases). Per the germline V gene, CDR1 is MNHNS and CDR2 is SASEGT. V shed 6 bases and J shed 3 bases, with 14 bases lying between them. This CDR3 is built from 14 residues. Here the CDR3 reads CASRKQGSHYGYTF. CDR3 nucleotide sequence: TGTGCCAGCAGAAAACAGGGTTCCCACTATGGCTACACCTTC.

The chain recombines TRBV6-5 with TRBJ1-5, with 9 nucleotides matching TRBD1. V was pared by 10 bases and J by 5 bases, with 12 bases of the junction left unmatched. The germline V gene has CDR1 MNHEY and CDR2 SVGAGI. The CDR3 consists of 15 residues. The CDR3: CANSYRTGVDQPQHF. CDR3 nucleotide sequence: TGTGCCAACAGCTACCGGACAGGGGTCGATCAGCCCCAGCATTTT.

This clonotype was observed at least ten times. The genes are TRBV5-8 and TRBJ2-1; 10 bases line up with TRBD2. Germline values: CDR1 SGHTS, CDR2 YDEGEE. The CDR3 sequence is 17 residues long. V lost 4 bases to trimming and J lost 6 bases; unmatched junction nucleotides: 13. This CDR3 is CASSHDRAGGPGNEQFF. CDR3 DNA: TGTGCCAGCAGCCACGACAGAGCGGGAGGGCCAGGCAATGAGCAGTTCTTC.

Many counts were recorded for this clonotype. The chain joins TRBV6-2 or TRBV6-3 to TRBJ2-1, with TRBD2 matching over 13 bases. CDR1 and CDR2 from the germline V gene are MNHEY and SVGEGT. CDR3 size: 16 residues. The ends lost 8 bases at V and 6 bases at J; junction bases unmatched: 10. CDR3 sequence reads: CASCYPGTSGTNEQFF. In DNA, the CDR3 is TGTGCCAGCTGCTACCCCGGGACTAGCGGGACCAATGAGCAGTTCTTC.

This clonotype was detected a few times. A much larger clone differs by one base, so this may be a read error. V is TRBV2 and J is TRBJ1-6; D uncertain. Trimming removed 7 bases from V and 0 bases from J, with 7 bases in between. The CDR3 has 14 residues. Per germline, CDR1 SNHLY and CDR2 FYNNEI. CDR3 protein: CASNHISYNSPLHF. The CDR3 bases are TGTGCCAGCAACCACATCTCCTATAATTCACCCCTCCACTTT.

The V and J genes are TRBV3-1 and TRBJ1-1; 8 bases line up with TRBD1. This CDR3 spans 15 amino acids. The germline V gene encodes CDR1 LGHDT and CDR2 YNNKEL (reference sequence). V was pared by 0 bases and J by 6 bases, with 6 bases of the junction left unmatched. Here the CDR3 reads CASSQDRTGRPEAFF. CDR3 nucleotides: TGTGCCAGCAGCCAAGATCGGACAGGGAGGCCTGAAGCTTTCTTT.

This clonotype was recorded at least ten times. The chain is built from TRBV18 and TRBJ2-5; D perhaps matches TRBD1 (5 bases). V was clipped by 3 bases and J by 9 bases, with 17 bases between them. The CDR3 totals 14 residues. CDR1 KGHSH and CDR2 LQKENI come from the germline V gene. The CDR3 DNA sequence: TGTGCCAGCTCACCGGCAGGGTCGTCGTGGGCCCAGTACTTC. Translation: CASSPAGSSWAQYF.

Ten or more counts support this clonotype. The chain is built from TRBV7-9 and TRBJ1-5; maybe TRBD1 (5 bases). The CDR3 loop spans 14 amino acids. Trimming left V 5 bases short and J 3 bases short, with 11 bases between. Germline V gives CDR1 SEHNR, CDR2 FQNEAQ (reference sequence). Here the CDR3 reads CASSVGGFNQPQHF. In DNA, the CDR3 is TGTGCCAGCAGCGTCGGGGGGTTCAATCAGCCCCAGCATTTT. The complete variable domain, with remaining parts taken from reference TRBV7-9 and TRBJ1-5, reads DTGVSQNPRHKITKRGQNVTFRCDPISEHNRLYWYRQTLGQGPEFLTYFQNEAQLEKSRLLSDRFSAERPKGSFSTLEIQRTEQGDSAMYLCASSVGGFNQPQHFGDGTRLSIL.

This clonotype was observed many times. The CDR3 nucleotides are TGTGCCACCAGTGATTCCGCTTGGGTCGCGGGGAGAACAGATACGCAGTATTTT. Its translation is CATSDSAWVAGRTDTQYF. The chain carries TRBV24-1 and TRBJ2-3; possible D gene TRBD2, 6 bases. There are 18 residues in the CDR3. The V gene lost 2 bases and the J gene lost 3 bases, with 20 bases spanning the gap. Germline CDR1 and CDR2: KGHDR and SFDVKD.

This clonotype was picked up a small number of times. The chain is built from TRBV5-5 and TRBJ1-1; D is ambiguous. V was shortened by 6 bases and J by 4 bases, with 16 bases between the two germline ends. CDR1 and CDR2 from the germline V gene are SGHKS and YYEKEE (reference sequence). CDR3 size: 14 residues. The CDR3, as DNA: TGTGCCAGCACCCTTCAGCCCTCGAGCACTGAAGCTTTCTTT. The encoded protein is CASTLQPSSTEAFF. The variable domain in full, completed from reference TRBV5-5 and TRBJ1-1, reads DAGVTQSPTHLIKTRGQQVTLRCSPISGHKSVSWYQQVLGQGPQFIFQYYEKEERGRGNFPDRFSARQFPNYSSELNVNALLLGDSALYLCASTLQPSSTEAFFGQGTRLTVV.

This clonotype appeared many times. The rearrangement links TRBV18 to TRBJ2-7; the D is unclear. The CDR3 length is 14 residues. CDR1 KGHSH and CDR2 LQKENI come from the germline V gene. Trimming took off 2 bases at V and 9 bases at J, with 17 bases between the two ends. The CDR3 spells CASSPFHTPLGQYF. The CDR3 DNA follows: TGTGCCAGCTCACCATTCCACACGCCCCTGGGGCAGTACTTC.

J is TRBJ1-1 and V is TRBV20-1; weak D call: TRBD1 (6 bases). Germline CDR1 reads DFQATT; CDR2 reads SNEGSKA (reference sequence). V dropped 0 bases and J dropped 3 bases, with 17 bases sitting between them. The CDR3 is made up of 16 amino acids. DNA for the CDR3: TGCAGTGCTAGAGACGACAGGTCGAGAGGGGACACTGAAGCTTTCTTT. Translated, it gives CSARDDRSRGDTEAFF.

This clonotype was found a few times. A junction boundary mismatches the germline segment, possibly from a read error. This chain joins TRBV7-9 and TRBJ1-1; D uncertain. The CDR3 contains 14 residues. CDR1 is SEHNR, CDR2 FQNEAQ, per germline (reference sequence). The CDR3 region has the DNA TGTGCCAGCGGCTTAGGTTGGGGTCGGGCTGAAGCTTTCTTT. This translates into CASGLGWGRAEAFF.

The chain employs TRBV6-5 and TRBJ1-1, with no clear D. CDR1 and CDR2 (germline): MNHEY, SVGAGI. The CDR3 length is 14 residues. Between the trimmed V and J ends, which lost 4 bases and 4 bases, there was a span of 13 bases. The CDR3 DNA follows: TGTGCCAGCAGTTGGCGGAAGGGAGGCACTGAAGCTTTCTTT. Its translation is CASSWRKGGTEAFF.

This clonotype has at least ten counts. This chain connects TRBV7-2 to TRBJ1-5, with 7 bases matching TRBD1. The CDR3 extends over 13 amino acids. Germline V gene lookup returns CDR1 SGHTA and CDR2 FQGNSA. The junction had 5 bases not matched to a gene; V was cut back by 1 base and J by 11 bases. The CDR3 sequence is CASSLVGQGAQHF. In DNA form, the CDR3 reads TGTGCCAGCAGCTTAGTAGGTCAGGGGGCCCAGCATTTT.

This clonotype was counted many times. V and J are TRBV20-1 and TRBJ2-7; 8 nucleotides match TRBD2. Trimming removed 3 bases from V and 0 bases from J; junction bases left unmatched: 10. Per germline, CDR1 DFQATT and CDR2 SNEGSKA (reference sequence). The CDR3 is 16 residues long. CDR3 nucleotides: TGCAGTGCTAGCCCCGGGGTAGCGGGGATCTCCTACGAGCAGTACTTC. Protein sequence: CSASPGVAGISYEQYF.

This clonotype showed up many times. V and J are TRBV28 and TRBJ1-5, with a weak D call TRBD1 (6 bases). The V end lost 2 bases, the J end lost 5 bases, and 13 bases lay between the germline ends. CDR3 length equals 15 residues. Per germline, CDR1 MDHEN and CDR2 SYDVKM. The CDR3 reads CASSLPGQNYQPQHF. CDR3 sequence (DNA): TGTGCCAGCAGTTTACCCGGACAGAATTATCAGCCCCAGCATTTT. The full variable domain, in which reference TRBV28 and TRBJ1-5 provide the parts outside the CDR3, is DVKVTQSSRYLVKRTGEKVFLECVQDMDHENMFWYRQDPGLGLRLIYFSYDVKMKEKGDIPEGYSVSREKKERFSLILESASTNQTSMYLCASSLPGQNYQPQHFGDGTRLSIL.

This clonotype appeared many times. V gene TRBV28 combines with J gene TRBJ2-7; 7 bases match TRBD1. Per the germline V gene, CDR1 is MDHEN and CDR2 is SYDVKM. Germline trimming cut 2 bases from V and 3 bases from J; bases unmatched to any gene: 7. This CDR3 is built from 15 residues. CDR3 loop: CASSLGGQTNYEQYF. Here the CDR3 DNA reads TGTGCCAGCAGTTTAGGGGGACAGACTAACTACGAGCAGTACTTC.

This clonotype has ten or more counts. The chain is built from TRBV11-2 and TRBJ2-7; D perhaps matches TRBD1 (6 bases). CDR1 is SGHAT and CDR2 is FQNNGV in the germline V gene. The CDR3 contains 16 residues. V was clipped by 6 bases and J by 0 bases, with 18 bases between them. CDR3 residues: CASRTPLDRNSYEQYF. The CDR3 DNA reads as TGTGCCAGCAGGACTCCCCTCGACAGGAACTCCTACGAGCAGTACTTC.

This clonotype appeared many times. The V gene is TRBV20-1, the J gene TRBJ1-1, with D perhaps TRBD1 (5 bases). V shed 5 bases and J shed 7 bases, with 11 bases lying between them. Germline V gene lookup returns CDR1 DFQATT and CDR2 SNEGSKA (reference sequence). This CDR3 contains 11 residues. The DNA of the CDR3 is TGCAGTGCTCCGGACACGGGTGAAGCTTTCTTT. Protein sequence: CSAPDTGEAFF.

This clonotype was recorded at least ten times. V usage is TRBV30 and J usage is TRBJ2-7; 8 bases agree with TRBD2. The CDR3 has 14 amino acids. J was trimmed by 5 bases and V by 4 bases; bases with no gene match: 10. The germline CDR1 and CDR2 sequences are GTSNPN and SVGIG (reference sequence). CDR3 residues: CAWIGASGPNEQYF. The CDR3 region has the DNA TGTGCCTGGATCGGGGCTAGCGGGCCCAACGAGCAGTACTTC.

This clonotype showed up many times. The chain couples TRBV20-1 to TRBJ2-7; D remains unclear. The CDR3 totals 11 residues. Trimming shortened V by 0 bases and J by 4 bases, and 4 bases separated the two germline ends. Germline CDR1 DFQATT, CDR2 SNEGSKA (reference sequence). The CDR3 DNA follows: TGCAGTGCTAGAGAGTTTTACGAGCAGTACTTC. Encoded protein: CSAREFYEQYF.

This clonotype was observed many times. The rearrangement uses TRBV28 and TRBJ2-1; tentative D call: TRBD2 (6 bases). Germline V gene lookup returns CDR1 MDHEN and CDR2 SYDVKM. The V and J ends lost 3 bases and 9 bases respectively, with 24 bases between them. This CDR3 is built from 17 residues. The CDR3 DNA is TGTGCCAGCAGTTTGCCCCGGGAGACGACGGAGGAGGCTGAGCAGTTCTTC. Translation gives CASSLPRETTEEAEQFF.

This clonotype showed up many times. The V and J genes are TRBV28 and TRBJ2-1; D possibly corresponds to TRBD2 (6 bases). V was trimmed by 7 bases and J by 10 bases, leaving 23 bases between them. The germline CDR1 and CDR2 sequences are MDHEN and SYDVKM. CDR3 length equals 15 residues. CDR3 region: CASTALPGLEREQFF. The CDR3 nucleotides are TGTGCCAGCACCGCCCTACCGGGACTGGAAAGAGAGCAGTTCTTC.